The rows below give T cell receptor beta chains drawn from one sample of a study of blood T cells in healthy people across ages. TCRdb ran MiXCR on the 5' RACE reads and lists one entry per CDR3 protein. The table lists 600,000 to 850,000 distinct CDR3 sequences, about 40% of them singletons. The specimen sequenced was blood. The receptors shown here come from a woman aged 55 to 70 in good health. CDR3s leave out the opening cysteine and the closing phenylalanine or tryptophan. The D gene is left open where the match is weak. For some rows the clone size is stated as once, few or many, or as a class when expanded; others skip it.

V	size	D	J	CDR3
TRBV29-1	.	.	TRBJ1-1	SVVVTTMNTEAF
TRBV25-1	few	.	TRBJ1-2	ASRSGAYGYT
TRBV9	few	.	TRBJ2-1	ASSVSYLRTGSQF
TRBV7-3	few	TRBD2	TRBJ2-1	ASSSRLAGGGDEQF
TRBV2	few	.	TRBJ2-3	ASTGTDNTDTQY
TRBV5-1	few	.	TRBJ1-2	ASSLAGQQVPSNYGYT
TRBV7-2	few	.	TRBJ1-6	ASSLATGNSPLH
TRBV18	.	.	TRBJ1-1	ASSQVFTEAF
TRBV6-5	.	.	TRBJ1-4	ASSYSRKGNEKLF
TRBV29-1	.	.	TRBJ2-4	SAIHPAKNIQY
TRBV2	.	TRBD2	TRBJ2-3	VSSREATTDTRY
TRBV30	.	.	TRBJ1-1	AWTEGGANTEAF
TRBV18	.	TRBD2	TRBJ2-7	AGSPGGGSLYEQY
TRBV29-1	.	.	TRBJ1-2	SAVNPNSFYGYT
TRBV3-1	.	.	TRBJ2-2	ASTSYQGAGNTGELF
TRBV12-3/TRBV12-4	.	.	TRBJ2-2	ASSSPWGELF
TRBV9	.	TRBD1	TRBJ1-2	ASSVGTVAALRYGYT
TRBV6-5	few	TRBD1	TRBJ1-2	ASSSPTGGGYGYT
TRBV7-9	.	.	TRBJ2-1	ASSSISEQF
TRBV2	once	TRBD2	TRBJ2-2	ASSQGLAANTGELF
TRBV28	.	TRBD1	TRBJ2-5	ASSQGQGQSQETQY
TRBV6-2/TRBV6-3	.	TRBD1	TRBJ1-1	ASSFRGRRGVGMNTEAF
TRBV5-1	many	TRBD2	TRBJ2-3	ASSLKTSGTDTQY
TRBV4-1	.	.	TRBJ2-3	ASSQAARSTDTQY
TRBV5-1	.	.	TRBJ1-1	AGSLNDGYTEAF
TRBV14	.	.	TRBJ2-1	ASSQAAYNQF
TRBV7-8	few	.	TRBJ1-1	ASSLKAHKGGTEAF
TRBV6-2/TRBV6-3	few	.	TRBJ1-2	ASSSNRQAHYGYT
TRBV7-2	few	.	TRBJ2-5	ASSLKGGKQTQY
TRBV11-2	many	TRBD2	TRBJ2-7	ASSLGISGTEQY
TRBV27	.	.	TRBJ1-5	ASSSNDRRNQPQH
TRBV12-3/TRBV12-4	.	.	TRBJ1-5	AGNPGVGNQPQH
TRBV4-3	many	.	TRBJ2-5	ASSPIGNSQETQY
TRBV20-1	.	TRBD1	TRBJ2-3	SIPGTGNWRGTDTQY
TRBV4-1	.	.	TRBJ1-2	ASSRPGVTYGYT
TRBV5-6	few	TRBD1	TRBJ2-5	ASSFRTGDVQETQY
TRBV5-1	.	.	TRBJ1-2	ASSSREGEYGYT
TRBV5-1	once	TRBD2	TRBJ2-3	ASSLFLAGAGTDTQY
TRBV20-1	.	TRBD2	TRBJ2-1	SAREAGPYNEQF
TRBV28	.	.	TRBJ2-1	ASSNALTYDEQF
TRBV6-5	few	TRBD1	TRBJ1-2	ASSYSGQHYGYT
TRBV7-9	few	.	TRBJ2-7	ASSLGAASSYEQY
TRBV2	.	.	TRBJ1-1	ASTSRPNTEAF
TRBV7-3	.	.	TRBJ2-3	ASSLTGDTDTQY
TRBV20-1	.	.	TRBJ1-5	SVQRLAFNQPQH
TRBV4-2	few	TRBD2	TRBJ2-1	ASSLSTSGTYNEQF
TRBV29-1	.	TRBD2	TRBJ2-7	SVRSGAGGDKQY
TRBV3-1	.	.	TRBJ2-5	ASSQGGLTRRPHEQY
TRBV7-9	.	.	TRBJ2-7	ASIQDGSYEQY
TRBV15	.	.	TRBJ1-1	ATSRPRDEEKNTEAF
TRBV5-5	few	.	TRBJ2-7	ASTWDNPYSPSYEQY
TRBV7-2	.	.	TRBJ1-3	ASSSSTRRAVGSGNTIY
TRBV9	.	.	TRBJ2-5	ASSVDPGGSQETQY
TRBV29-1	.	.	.	SVLIYEQY
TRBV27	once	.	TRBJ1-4	ASRHRRSTNEKLF
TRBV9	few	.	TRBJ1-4	ASSVQPQTTNEKLF
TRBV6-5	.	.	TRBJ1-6	ASTGNNSPLH
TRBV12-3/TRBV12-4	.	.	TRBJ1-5	ASSNQGEPNQPQH
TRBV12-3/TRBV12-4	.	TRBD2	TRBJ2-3	ASSLSGLGASTQY